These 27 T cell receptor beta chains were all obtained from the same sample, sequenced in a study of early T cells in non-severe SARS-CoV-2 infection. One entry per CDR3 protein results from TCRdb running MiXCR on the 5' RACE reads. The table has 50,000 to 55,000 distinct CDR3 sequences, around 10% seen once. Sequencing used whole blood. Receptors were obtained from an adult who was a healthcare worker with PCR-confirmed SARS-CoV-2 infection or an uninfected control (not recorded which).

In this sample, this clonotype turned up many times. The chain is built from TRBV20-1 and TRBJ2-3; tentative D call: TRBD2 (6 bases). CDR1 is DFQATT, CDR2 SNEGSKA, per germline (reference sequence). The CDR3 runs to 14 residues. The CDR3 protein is CRMTGGGVADTQYF. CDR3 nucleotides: TGCAGGATGACTGGGGGAGGTGTCGCAGATACGCAGTATTTT.

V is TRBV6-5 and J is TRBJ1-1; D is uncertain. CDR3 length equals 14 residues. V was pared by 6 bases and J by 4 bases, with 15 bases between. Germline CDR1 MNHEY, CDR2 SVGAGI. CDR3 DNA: TGTGCCAGCAGCTACAGTGGGTGGGCCACTGAAGCTTTCTTT. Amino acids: CASSYSGWATEAFF.

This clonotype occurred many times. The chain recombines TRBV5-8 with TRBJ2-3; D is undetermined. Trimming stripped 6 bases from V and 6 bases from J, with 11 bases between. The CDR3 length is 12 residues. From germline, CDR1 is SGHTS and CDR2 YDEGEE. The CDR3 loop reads CASNVLLDTQYF. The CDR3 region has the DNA TGTGCCAGCAACGTCTTATTGGATACGCAGTATTTT.

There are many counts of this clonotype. The CDR3 spells CAISEPDRSYNEQFF. CDR3 sequence (DNA): TGTGCCATCAGTGAGCCTGACCGCTCCTACAATGAGCAGTTCTTC. This rearrangement joins TRBV10-3 to TRBJ2-1; D ambiguous. The germline V and J ends were trimmed by 2 bases and 0 bases, with 8 bases remaining between them. There are 15 residues in the CDR3. Germline V lookup: CDR1 ENHRY, CDR2 SYGVKD.

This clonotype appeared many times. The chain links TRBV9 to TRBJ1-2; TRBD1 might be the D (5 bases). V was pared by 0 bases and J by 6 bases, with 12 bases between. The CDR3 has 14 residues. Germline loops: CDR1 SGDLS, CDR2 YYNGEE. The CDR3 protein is CASSVGDLPHGYTF. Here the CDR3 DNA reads TGTGCCAGCAGCGTAGGGGACCTCCCCCATGGCTACACCTTC.

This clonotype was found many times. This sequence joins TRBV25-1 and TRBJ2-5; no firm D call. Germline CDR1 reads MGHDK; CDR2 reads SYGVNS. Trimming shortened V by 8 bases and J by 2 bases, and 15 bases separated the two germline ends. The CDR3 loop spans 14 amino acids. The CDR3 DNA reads TGTGCCAGCGAACCACACCGGCAACAAGAGACCCAGTACTTC. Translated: CASEPHRQQETQYF.

This CDR3 is CSARVAQLGGYTF. CDR3 in DNA: TGCAGTGCTAGAGTGGCCCAGTTGGGAGGCTACACCTTC. This chain links TRBV20-1 with TRBJ1-2; D unresolved. Germline V gives CDR1 DFQATT, CDR2 SNEGSKA (reference sequence). There are 13 residues in the CDR3. V lost 1 base to trimming and J lost 8 bases, with 14 bases between them.

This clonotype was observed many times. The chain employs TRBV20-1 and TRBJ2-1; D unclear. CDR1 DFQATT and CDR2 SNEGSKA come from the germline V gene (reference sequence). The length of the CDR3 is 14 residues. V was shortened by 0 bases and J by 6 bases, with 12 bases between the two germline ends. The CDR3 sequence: CSARDLGFPNEQFF. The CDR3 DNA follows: TGCAGTGCTAGAGATCTGGGGTTTCCCAATGAGCAGTTCTTC.

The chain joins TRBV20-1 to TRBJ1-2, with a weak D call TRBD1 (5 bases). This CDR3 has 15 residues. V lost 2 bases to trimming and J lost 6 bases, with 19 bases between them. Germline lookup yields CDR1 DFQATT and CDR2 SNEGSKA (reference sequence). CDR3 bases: TGCAGTGCTAGAATTCTCGGGACTCCGAAAAATGGCTACACCTTC. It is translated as CSARILGTPKNGYTF.

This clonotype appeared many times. CDR3 residues: CASSLEKFNEQFF. DNA for the CDR3: TGTGCCAGCAGCTTGGAGAAGTTTAATGAGCAGTTCTTC. The gene calls are TRBV11-2 and TRBJ2-1; D is unresolved. CDR1 SGHAT and CDR2 FQNNGV come from the germline V gene. Between the trimmed V and J ends, which lost 3 bases and 7 bases, there was a span of 10 bases. CDR3 length: 13 residues.

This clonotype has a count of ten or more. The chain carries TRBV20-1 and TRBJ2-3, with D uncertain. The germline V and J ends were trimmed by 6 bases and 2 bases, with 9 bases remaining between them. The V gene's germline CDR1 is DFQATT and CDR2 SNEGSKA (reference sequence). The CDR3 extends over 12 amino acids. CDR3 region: CSAWRNTDTQYF. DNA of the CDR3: TGCAGTGCATGGCGAAACACAGATACGCAGTATTTT.

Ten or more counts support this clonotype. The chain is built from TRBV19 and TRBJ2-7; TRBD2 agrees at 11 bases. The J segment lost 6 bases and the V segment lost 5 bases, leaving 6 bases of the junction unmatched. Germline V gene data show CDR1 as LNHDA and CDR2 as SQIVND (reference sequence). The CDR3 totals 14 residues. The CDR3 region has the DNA TGTGCCAGTAGTCCCCTAGCGGGAGGTTTCGAGCAGTACTTC. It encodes CASSPLAGGFEQYF.

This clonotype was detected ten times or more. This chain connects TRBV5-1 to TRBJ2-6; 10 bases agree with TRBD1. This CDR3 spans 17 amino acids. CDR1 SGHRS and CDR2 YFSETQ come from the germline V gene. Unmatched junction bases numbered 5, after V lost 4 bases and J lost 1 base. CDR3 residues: CASSPGQGNSGANVLTF. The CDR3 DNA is TGCGCCAGCAGCCCGGGACAGGGGAATTCTGGGGCCAACGTCCTGACTTTC.

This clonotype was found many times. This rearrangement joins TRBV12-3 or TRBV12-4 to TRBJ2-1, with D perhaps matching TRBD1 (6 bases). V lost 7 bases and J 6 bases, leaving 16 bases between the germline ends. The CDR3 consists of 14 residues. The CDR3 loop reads CASNNPGQFNEQFF. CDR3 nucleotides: TGTGCCAGCAATAACCCTGGACAGTTCAATGAGCAGTTCTTC.

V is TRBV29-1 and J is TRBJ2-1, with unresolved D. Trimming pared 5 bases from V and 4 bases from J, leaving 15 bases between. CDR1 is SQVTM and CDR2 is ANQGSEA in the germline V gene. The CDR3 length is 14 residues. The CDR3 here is CSVRSGQNYNEQFF. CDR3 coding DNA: TGCAGCGTTCGGTCCGGGCAAAATTACAATGAGCAGTTCTTC.

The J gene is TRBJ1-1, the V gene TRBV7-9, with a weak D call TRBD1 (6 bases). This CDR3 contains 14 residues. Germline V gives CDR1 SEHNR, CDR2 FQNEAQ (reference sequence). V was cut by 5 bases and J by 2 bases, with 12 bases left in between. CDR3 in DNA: TGTGCCAGCAGCAGGGGGACGGACAACACTGAAGCTTTCTTT. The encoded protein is CASSRGTDNTEAFF. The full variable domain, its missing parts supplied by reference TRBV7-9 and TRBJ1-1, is DTGVSQNPRHKITKRGQNVTFRCDPISEHNRLYWYRQTLGQGPEFLTYFQNEAQLEKSRLLSDRFSAERPKGSFSTLEIQRTEQGDSAMYLCASSRGTDNTEAFFGQGTRLTVV.

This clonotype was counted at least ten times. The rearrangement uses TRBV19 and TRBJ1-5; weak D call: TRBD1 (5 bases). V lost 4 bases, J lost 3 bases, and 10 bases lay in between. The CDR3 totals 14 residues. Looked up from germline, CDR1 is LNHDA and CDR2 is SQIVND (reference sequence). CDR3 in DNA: TGTGCCAGTAGTAGGGACGGGTTCAATCAGCCCCAGCATTTT. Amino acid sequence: CASSRDGFNQPQHF.

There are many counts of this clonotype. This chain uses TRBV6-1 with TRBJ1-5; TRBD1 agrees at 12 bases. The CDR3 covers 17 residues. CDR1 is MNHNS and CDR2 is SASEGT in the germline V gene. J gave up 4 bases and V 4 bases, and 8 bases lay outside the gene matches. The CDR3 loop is CASSGDRGQGGNQPQHF. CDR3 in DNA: TGTGCCAGCAGTGGGGACAGGGGGCAGGGAGGGAATCAGCCCCAGCATTTT.

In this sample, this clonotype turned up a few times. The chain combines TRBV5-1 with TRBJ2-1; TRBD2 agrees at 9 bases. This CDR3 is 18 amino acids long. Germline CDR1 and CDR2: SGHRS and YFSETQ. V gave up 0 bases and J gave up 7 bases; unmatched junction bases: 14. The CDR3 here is CASSLGVWGSGRGNEQFF. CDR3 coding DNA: TGCGCCAGCAGCTTGGGAGTCTGGGGTAGCGGGAGAGGGAATGAGCAGTTCTTC.

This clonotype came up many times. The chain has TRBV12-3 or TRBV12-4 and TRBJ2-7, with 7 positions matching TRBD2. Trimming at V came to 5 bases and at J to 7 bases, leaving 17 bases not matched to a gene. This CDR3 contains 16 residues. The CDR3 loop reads CASSRRGGGREGEQYF. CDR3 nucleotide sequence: TGTGCCAGCAGTCGCCGGGGAGGAGGCAGGGAGGGTGAGCAGTACTTC.

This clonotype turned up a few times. CDR3 region: CASSPVNVETQYF. The CDR3 DNA follows: TGTGCCAGCAGCCCCGTCAATGTGGAGACCCAGTACTTC. The chain links TRBV6-6 to TRBJ2-5, with D unclear. Germline loops: CDR1 MNHNY, CDR2 SVGAGI (reference sequence). This CDR3 is built from 13 residues. V dropped 6 bases and J dropped 5 bases, with 13 bases sitting between them.

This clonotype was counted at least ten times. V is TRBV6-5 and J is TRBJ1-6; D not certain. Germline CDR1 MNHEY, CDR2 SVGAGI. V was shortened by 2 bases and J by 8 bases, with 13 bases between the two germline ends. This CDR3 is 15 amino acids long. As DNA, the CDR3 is TGTGCCAGCAGTTACGCCGTGGAGGGTGATTCACCCCTCCACTTT. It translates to CASSYAVEGDSPLHF.

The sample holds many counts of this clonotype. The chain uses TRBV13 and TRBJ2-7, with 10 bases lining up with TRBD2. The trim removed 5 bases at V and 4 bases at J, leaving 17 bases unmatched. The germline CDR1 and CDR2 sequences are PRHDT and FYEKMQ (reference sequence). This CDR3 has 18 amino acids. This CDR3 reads CASSRGGLAVFAGYEQYF. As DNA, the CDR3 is TGTGCCAGCAGCCGTGGCGGACTAGCGGTCTTCGCTGGGTACGAGCAGTACTTC. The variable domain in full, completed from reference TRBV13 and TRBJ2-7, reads AAGVIQSPRHLIKEKRETATLKCYPIPRHDTVYWYQQGPGQDPQFLISFYEKMQSDKGSIPDRFSAQQFSDYHSELNMSSLELGDSALYFCASSRGGLAVFAGYEQYFGPGTRLTVT.

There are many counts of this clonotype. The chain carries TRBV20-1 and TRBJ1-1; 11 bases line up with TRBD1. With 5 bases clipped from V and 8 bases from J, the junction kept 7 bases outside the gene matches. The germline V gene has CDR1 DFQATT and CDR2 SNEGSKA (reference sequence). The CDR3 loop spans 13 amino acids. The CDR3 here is CSAPLRDRGEAFF. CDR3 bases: TGCAGTGCTCCTCTGAGGGACAGGGGGGAAGCTTTCTTT.

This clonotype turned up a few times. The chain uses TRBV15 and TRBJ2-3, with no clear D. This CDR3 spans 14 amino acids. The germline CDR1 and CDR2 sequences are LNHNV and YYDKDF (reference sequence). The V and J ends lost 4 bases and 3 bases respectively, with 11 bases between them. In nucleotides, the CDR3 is TGTGCCACCAGCACCAAAGTGGGGACAGATACGCAGTATTTT. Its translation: CATSTKVGTDTQYF.

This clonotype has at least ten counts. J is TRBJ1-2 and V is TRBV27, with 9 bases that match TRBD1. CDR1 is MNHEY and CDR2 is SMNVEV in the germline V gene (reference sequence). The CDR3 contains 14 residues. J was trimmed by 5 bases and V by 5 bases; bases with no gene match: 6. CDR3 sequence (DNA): TGTGCCAGCAGTGCTACCGGGACAGGGTATGGCTACACCTTC. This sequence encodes CASSATGTGYGYTF.

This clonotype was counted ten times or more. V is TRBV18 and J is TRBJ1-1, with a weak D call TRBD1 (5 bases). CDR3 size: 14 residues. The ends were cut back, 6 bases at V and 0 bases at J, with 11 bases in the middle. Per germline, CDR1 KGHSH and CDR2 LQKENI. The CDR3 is CASSRDGMNTEAFF. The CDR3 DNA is TGTGCCAGCTCGCGGGACGGGATGAACACTGAAGCTTTCTTT.